This T cell receptor (beta chain) was identified during a study of vaccination effects on CD4 cells after COVID-19. General study points: The study got few convalescent patients and did not collect any early post-infection timepoints. Healthy vaccinees had only 1 of 255 vaccine-induced clones cross-react with common cold coronaviruses.

Before sequencing took place, the ViraFEST assay used viral peptide pools to expand antigen-specific CD4+ T cells. Following culture for approximately 11 days, CD4+ T cells were isolated. Participants received two doses of either the BNT162b2 or mRNA-1273 vaccine. None of the vaccinated had previously contracted SARS-CoV-2, and their nucleocapsid antibodies tested negative. Cultivation was performed at roughly 2.2 million PBMC per well with about 9 IU/ml IL-2 and roughly 9.9 ug/ml peptides added. Profiling relied on immunoSEQ multiplex PCR, and the TCRdb table lists in-frame clones only, not all of them. The table lists about 66,000 clones, approximately 76% of them singletons, with more than 0.85% in the top ten. The CDR3 loop spans 15 amino acids. From germline, CDR1 is KGHSH and CDR2 LQKENI. V lost 4 bases, J lost 0 bases, and 0 bases stayed unmatched. As concerns this clone: Its antigen remains unidentified.

V gene TRBV18 combines with J gene TRBJ1-4; 9 bases match TRBD1. Sample: CD4+ T cells from PBMCs cultured with HCoV-OC43 spike peptides, taken after COVID-19 vaccination. Subset indicated: HCoV-OC43 spike overlapping peptide pool stimulation. The TCR was taken from a human donor who received a COVID-19 vaccine. For the CDR3, the DNA is TGTGCCAGCTCACGGGACAGGGCAACTAATGAAAAACTGTTTTTT. Amino acid sequence: CASSRDRATNEKLFF.